These 27 T cell receptor beta chains originate from one sample sequenced in a study of T-cell memory formation after mild COVID-19. TCRdb independently ran MiXCR on the 5' RACE reads; one entry per CDR3 protein. Altogether almost 350,000 distinct CDR3 sequences are present, around a fifth being singletons, with the ten largest covering 21%. Source material: PBMCs or a T cell subset sorted from them (not recorded which). These receptors were collected from a man aged 18 to 29 who had mild COVID-19 (a few samples of this study predate the infection). Cell type and time point are not known.

In this sample, this clonotype turned up a few times. CDR3 protein: CATTGLGSYNEQFF. In DNA, the CDR3 is TGTGCCACCACGGGACTCGGCTCCTACAATGAGCAGTTCTTC. V gene TRBV10-3 combines with J gene TRBJ2-1, with a possible D match to TRBD2 (6 bases). The V end lost 10 bases, the J end lost 0 bases, and 13 bases lay between the germline ends. This CDR3 region has 14 residues. Germline-derived CDR1 and CDR2 are ENHRY and SYGVKD.

CDR3: CASSKMGQTLIQETQYF. The CDR3 nucleotides read TGTGCCAGCAGCAAGATGGGGCAGACTCTAATCCAAGAGACCCAGTACTTC. V usage is TRBV21-1 and J usage is TRBJ2-5; the table's D call of TRBD1 was not tested on the DNA. TRBV21-1 is shown as a pseudogene. This CDR3 contains 17 residues.

This chain links TRBV7-9 with TRBJ1-6, with D perhaps matching TRBD1 (6 bases). CDR1 is SEHNR and CDR2 is FQNEAQ in the germline V gene (reference sequence). V gave up 4 bases and J gave up 7 bases, with 14 bases separating them. The CDR3 contains 15 residues. The CDR3: CASSYLAGANSPLHF. CDR3 in DNA: TGTGCCAGCAGCTACCTGGCAGGGGCCAATTCACCCCTCCACTTT. Full variable domain (remainder filled in from reference TRBV7-9 and TRBJ1-6): DTGVSQNPRHKITKRGQNVTFRCDPISEHNRLYWYRQTLGQGPEFLTYFQNEAQLEKSRLLSDRFSAERPKGSFSTLEIQRTEQGDSAMYLCASSYLAGANSPLHFGNGTRLTVT.

This clonotype was seen only a few times. This rearrangement joins TRBV29-1 to TRBJ2-7; 9 nucleotides match TRBD2. J was trimmed by 4 bases and V by 5 bases; bases with no gene match: 6. This CDR3 has 13 amino acids. The germline V gene encodes CDR1 SQVTM and CDR2 ANQGSEA. The CDR3 nucleotides read TGCAGCGTTTCTGTAGCGGGGGAGTACGAGCAGTACGTC. It codes for CSVSVAGEYEQYV.

J is TRBJ2-7 and V is TRBV5-1, with D unclear. The V gene's germline CDR1 is SGHRS and CDR2 YFSETQ. V was shortened by 2 bases and J by 5 bases, with 14 bases between the two germline ends. The CDR3 covers 14 residues. CDR3 loop: CASSFVIGRNEQYF. The CDR3 DNA is TGCGCCAGCAGCTTTGTCATCGGAAGAAACGAGCAGTACTTC.

This chain uses TRBV25-1 with TRBJ1-2, with a possible D match to TRBD1 (6 bases). V was trimmed by 3 bases and J by 2 bases, leaving 13 bases between them. CDR1 and CDR2 (germline): MGHDK, SYGVNS. CDR3 length equals 15 residues. The CDR3 sequence is CASSDLGTLNYGYTF. Written as DNA, the CDR3 is TGTGCCAGCAGTGACCTAGGGACATTAAACTATGGCTACACCTTC.

This clonotype has more than one count but fewer than ten. V gene TRBV5-5 combines with J gene TRBJ2-4; the D is unclear. The CDR3 length is 16 residues. Germline-derived CDR1 and CDR2 are SGHKS and YYEKEE (reference sequence). The V end lost 4 bases, the J end lost 0 bases, and 14 bases lay between the germline ends. The CDR3 nucleotides are TGTGCCAGCAGCGTCAGGACGGAACTAGCCAAAAACATTCAGTACTTC. Its translation: CASSVRTELAKNIQYF.

The rearrangement joins TRBV20-1 to TRBJ2-5; unclear D gene. Germline assignment: CDR1 DFQATT and CDR2 SNEGSKA (reference sequence). V was trimmed by 3 bases and J by 2 bases, leaving 10 bases between them. The CDR3 length is 13 residues. The CDR3 spells CSASPVGQETQYF. CDR3 nucleotides: TGCAGTGCTAGCCCTGTCGGGCAAGAGACCCAGTACTTC.

This chain uses TRBV15 with TRBJ1-1; the match to TRBD1 covers 8 bases. Germline CDR1 and CDR2: LNHNV and YYDKDF (reference sequence). This CDR3 comprises 16 residues. Trimming at V came to 1 base and at J to 0 bases, leaving 4 bases not matched to a gene. CDR3 loop: CATSRGQGALNTEAFF. The CDR3 DNA is TGTGCCACCAGCAGAGGCCAGGGGGCCCTGAACACTGAAGCTTTCTTT.

The rearrangement uses TRBV29-1 and TRBJ1-1; D uncertain. V was trimmed by 7 bases and J by 6 bases, leaving 9 bases between them. The germline V gene has CDR1 SQVTM and CDR2 ANQGSEA. This CDR3 has 10 amino acids. CDR3: CSGGNAEAFF. The DNA of the CDR3 is TGCAGCGGAGGGAATGCTGAAGCTTTCTTT.

This clonotype was seen at least ten times. The J gene is TRBJ1-1, the V gene TRBV7-2, with D possibly matching TRBD1 (5 bases). Per the germline V gene, CDR1 is SGHTA and CDR2 is FQGNSA. With 1 base removed from V and 14 bases from J, the gap between germline ends came to 20 bases. This CDR3 has 14 residues. The CDR3 is CASSLEDTGGRRFF. CDR3 sequence (DNA): TGTGCCAGCAGCTTAGAGGATACGGGGGGAAGAAGGTTCTTT.

This clonotype has just a few counts. This chain links TRBV12-3 or TRBV12-4 with TRBJ2-5; D is unresolved. The CDR3 spans 15 residues. Trimming shortened V by 1 base and J by 7 bases, and 16 bases separated the two germline ends. The CDR3 coding sequence is TGTGCCAGCAGTTTAGGCGGATCGGGCCTCGGGACCCAGTACTTC. It translates to CASSLGGSGLGTQYF.

This clonotype has a count of ten or more. The chain joins TRBV20-1 to TRBJ2-2; 12 positions match TRBD2. CDR3 length equals 17 residues. Germline V CDR1 and CDR2: DFQATT, SNEGSKA (reference sequence). After removal of 1 base from V and 4 bases from J, the junction contained 7 bases not matched to a gene. The CDR3 nucleotides read TGCAGTGCTAGAGGTCCTAGCGGGGGGGCCGGCACCGGGGAGCTGTTTTTT. Translation gives CSARGPSGGAGTGELFF.

This clonotype has only a few counts. The V and J genes are TRBV7-9 and TRBJ2-7; D possibly corresponds to TRBD1 (6 bases). Germline V lookup: CDR1 SEHNR, CDR2 FQNEAQ (reference sequence). V was cut by 5 bases and J by 2 bases, with 16 bases left in between. The CDR3 loop spans 15 amino acids. CDR3 bases: TGTGCCAGCAGCGCCACAGGGCTAGGGGCCTACGAGCAGTACGTC. This sequence encodes CASSATGLGAYEQYV.

The chain has TRBV27 and TRBJ2-7; 7 bases are a match to TRBD2. This CDR3 is built from 12 residues. V trimming: 6 bases; J trimming: 6 bases; junction bases outside the gene matches: 5. CDR1 MNHEY and CDR2 SMNVEV come from the germline V gene (reference sequence). The CDR3 region has the DNA TGTGCCAGCAGCTTCCCGGGGGGCGAGCAGTACTTC. Translating it yields CASSFPGGEQYF.

This clonotype was observed a handful of times. This rearrangement joins TRBV5-1 to TRBJ2-3; D perhaps matches TRBD1 (6 bases). Looked up from germline, CDR1 is SGHRS and CDR2 is YFSETQ. Trimming took off 0 bases at V and 7 bases at J, with 18 bases between the two ends. The length of the CDR3 is 16 residues. Here the CDR3 DNA reads TGCGCCAGCAGCTTGGCTCCCGGGACAACATTAAATACGCAGTATTTT. It translates to CASSLAPGTTLNTQYF.

The chain recombines TRBV10-3 with TRBJ2-2, with 8 bases that match TRBD2. J lost 3 bases, V lost 10 bases, and 13 bases had no gene match. The CDR3 is 16 amino acids. From germline, CDR1 is ENHRY and CDR2 SYGVKD. The CDR3 here is CATNPPGLGDTGELFF. The CDR3 DNA follows: TGTGCCACCAACCCGCCGGGACTAGGGGACACCGGGGAGCTGTTTTTT.

This clonotype was found a few times. The V and J genes are TRBV4-3 and TRBJ2-3; 11 nucleotides line up with TRBD2. V lost 1 base, J lost 3 bases, and 9 bases stayed unmatched. The CDR3 length is 18 residues. Looked up from germline, CDR1 is LGHNA and CDR2 is YSLEER. In DNA, the CDR3 is TGCGCCAGCAGCCAAGCTACTAGCGGGGGTCAAGGGACAGATACGCAGTATTTT. Translation gives CASSQATSGGQGTDTQYF.

This clonotype was seen more than once but under ten times. V and J are TRBV4-3 and TRBJ2-3; no definite D call. The germline V and J ends were trimmed by 0 bases and 1 base, with 8 bases remaining between them. The CDR3 loop spans 15 amino acids. Germline-derived CDR1 and CDR2 are LGHNA and YSLEER. CDR3 residues: CASSQDRFRTDTQYF. The CDR3 DNA reads as TGCGCCAGCAGCCAAGACAGGTTCCGCACAGATACGCAGTATTTT.

This clonotype was found a few times. The V gene is TRBV5-1, the J gene TRBJ1-1; possibly TRBD1 for D (6 bases). From germline, CDR1 is SGHRS and CDR2 YFSETQ. The CDR3 consists of 13 residues. Trimming shortened V by 2 bases and J by 6 bases, and 11 bases separated the two germline ends. CDR3 amino acids: CASSFSQGSEAFF. The CDR3 DNA sequence: TGCGCCAGCAGCTTCTCCCAGGGGTCTGAAGCTTTCTTT.

In its sample, this clonotype was seen a few times. V is TRBV6-6 and J is TRBJ2-1, with 8 bases fitting TRBD1. Germline CDR1 is MNHNY and CDR2 is SVGAGI (reference sequence). Unmatched junction bases numbered 5, after V lost 6 bases and J lost 7 bases. The CDR3 totals 13 residues. CDR3 sequence (DNA): TGTGCCAGCAGCCTCAGGGGGCCGAATGAGCAGTTCTTC. Amino acids: CASSLRGPNEQFF.

This clonotype was observed at least ten times. The chain couples TRBV20-1 to TRBJ2-1; 9 positions agree with TRBD2. V shed 3 bases and J 0 bases; nucleotides not matched to a gene: 6. Germline-derived CDR1 and CDR2 are DFQATT and SNEGSKA (reference sequence). The CDR3 is 16 amino acids. CDR3 residues: CSASVLAGASYNEQFF. CDR3 in DNA: TGCAGTGCTAGCGTCTTAGCGGGGGCCTCCTACAATGAGCAGTTCTTC.

V usage is TRBV7-2 and J usage is TRBJ2-2; the match to TRBD2 covers 8 bases. Trimming took 3 bases from V and 7 from J; bases not matched to a gene: 7. The CDR3 runs to 15 residues. Per the germline V gene, CDR1 is SGHTA and CDR2 is FQGNSA. The CDR3 reads CASSFGGGPFGELFF. In DNA, the CDR3 is TGTGCCAGCAGCTTCGGCGGGGGGCCATTCGGGGAGCTGTTTTTT.

This clonotype was counted a few times. The chain couples TRBV30 to TRBJ2-3; D gene unclear. There are 12 residues in the CDR3. CDR1 and CDR2 (germline): GTSNPN, SVGIG (reference sequence). V lost 4 bases and J lost 6, with 11 bases in between. The chain's CDR3 is CAWITDGDTQYF. DNA of the CDR3: TGTGCCTGGATTACCGATGGGGATACGCAGTATTTT.

This clonotype was counted ten times or more. V usage is TRBV29-1 and J usage is TRBJ2-7; D remains ambiguous. This CDR3 is built from 12 residues. Germline V gene data show CDR1 as SQVTM and CDR2 as ANQGSEA. V was shortened by 6 bases and J by 4 bases, with 13 bases between the two germline ends. The DNA of the CDR3 is TGCAGCGTCACAGAGGCGGTATACGAGCAGTACTTC. Translating gives CSVTEAVYEQYF.

V and J are TRBV10-3 and TRBJ2-6; tentative D call: TRBD2 (6 bases). CDR1 and CDR2 (germline): ENHRY, SYGVKD. The CDR3 is 16 amino acids. Between the trimmed V and J ends, which lost 1 base and 2 bases, there was a span of 9 bases. CDR3 amino acids: CAISELGLTGANVLTF. In DNA form, the CDR3 reads TGTGCCATCAGTGAGTTGGGACTCACTGGGGCCAACGTCCTGACTTTC.

The genes are TRBV18 and TRBJ1-1; D unresolved. Per the germline V gene, CDR1 is KGHSH and CDR2 is LQKENI. The CDR3 loop spans 15 amino acids. Trimming left V 4 bases short and J 1 base short, with 13 bases between. The CDR3 region has the DNA TGTGCCAGCTCACAAGGTCCGACTCCGAACACTGAAGCTTTCTTT. Amino acids: CASSQGPTPNTEAFF.